These T cell receptor beta chains were read from a single sample in a study of blood T cells in healthy people across ages. Each CDR3 protein gets one entry after TCRdb re-called the 5' RACE reads with MiXCR. The repertoire holds 750,000 to 850,000 distinct CDR3 sequences, with 20% to 25% as singletons. These data were likewise used in another study, on T cells of mothers and their children.

Material: blood. Source of these receptors: a boy under 18 in good health. CDR3s include the opening cysteine and the closing phenylalanine or tryptophan. D genes are given only for firm matches. The size entry is marked missing in some rows and otherwise reads once, few, many or a size class.

j_gene: TRBJ2-1; abundance: -; v_gene: TRBV7-8; d_gene: TRBD1; CDR3nt: TGTGCCAGCAGCTCACCACTAAGGGGGCCCTACAATGAGCAGTTCTTC; CDR3aa: CASSSPLRGPYNEQFF
j_gene: TRBJ2-7; abundance: -; v_gene: TRBV3-1; d_gene: -; CDR3nt: TGTGCCAGCAGCCAGACAGGGAGGGGATCCTACGAGCAGTACTTC; CDR3aa: CASSQTGRGSYEQYF
j_gene: TRBJ1-1; abundance: -; v_gene: TRBV19; d_gene: -; CDR3nt: TGTGCCAGTAGTATCATGGACGACACTGAAGCTTTCTTT; CDR3aa: CASSIMDDTEAFF
j_gene: TRBJ1-6; abundance: few; v_gene: TRBV20-1; d_gene: TRBD1; CDR3nt: TGCAGTGCTAGTACAGGGGGAGGGTCCTATAATTCACCCCTCCACTTT; CDR3aa: CSASTGGGSYNSPLHF
j_gene: TRBJ2-1; abundance: -; v_gene: TRBV24-1; d_gene: TRBD2; CDR3nt: TGTGCCACCAGTGACCCTCGGGGAGCGGGGGAACTAAGCTCCTACAATGAGCAGTTCTTC; CDR3aa: CATSDPRGAGELSSYNEQFF
j_gene: TRBJ2-1; abundance: -; v_gene: TRBV15; d_gene: -; CDR3nt: TGTGCCACCAGCAGAGATTGGCGGGACACCTTCGTGAATGAGCAGTTCTTC; CDR3aa: CATSRDWRDTFVNEQFF
j_gene: TRBJ1-4; abundance: -; v_gene: TRBV6-1; d_gene: -; CDR3nt: TGTGCCAGCCGGCTGATTAATGAAAAACTGTTTTTT; CDR3aa: CASRLINEKLFF
j_gene: TRBJ2-7; abundance: few; v_gene: TRBV6-5; d_gene: -; CDR3nt: TGTGCCAGCAGTTACAGTCGCAGATCCTACGAGCAGTACTTC; CDR3aa: CASSYSRRSYEQYF
j_gene: TRBJ2-5; abundance: -; v_gene: TRBV28; d_gene: -; CDR3nt: TGTGCCAGCAGTACAGGGTACCAAGAGACCCAGTACTTC; CDR3aa: CASSTGYQETQYF
j_gene: TRBJ1-2; abundance: -; v_gene: TRBV12-3/TRBV12-4; d_gene: -; CDR3nt: TGTGCCAGCAGTTTAAATCATCTGGGATCGCGTGGCTACACCTTC; CDR3aa: CASSLNHLGSRGYTF
j_gene: TRBJ1-2; abundance: -; v_gene: TRBV29-1; d_gene: TRBD1; CDR3nt: TGCAGCGCCGCCCGGGACAGGGTTTTTGGCTACACCTTC; CDR3aa: CSAARDRVFGYTF
j_gene: TRBJ1-4; abundance: many; v_gene: TRBV5-5; d_gene: -; CDR3nt: TGTGCCAGCAGCTTGGGCGGGCAGGGACATAATGAAAAACTGTTTTTT; CDR3aa: CASSLGGQGHNEKLFF
j_gene: TRBJ1-4; abundance: -; v_gene: TRBV4-3; d_gene: TRBD1; CDR3nt: TGCGCCAGCAGCCATCTATCCGGACAGGTCAATGGTGAAAAACTGTTTTTT; CDR3aa: CASSHLSGQVNGEKLFF
j_gene: TRBJ1-2; abundance: few; v_gene: TRBV11-2; d_gene: TRBD1; CDR3nt: TGTGCCAGCAGCCAACCCAGGGGGTATGGCTACACCTTC; CDR3aa: CASSQPRGYGYTF
j_gene: TRBJ1-2; abundance: -; v_gene: TRBV4-3; d_gene: -; CDR3nt: TGCGCCAGCAGCCAAGATCAGGAAACTAACTATGGCTACACCTTC; CDR3aa: CASSQDQETNYGYTF
j_gene: TRBJ2-7; abundance: many; v_gene: TRBV7-8; d_gene: -; CDR3nt: TGTGCCAGCAGCCTAAGTGGGGTATACGAGCAGTACTTC; CDR3aa: CASSLSGVYEQYF
j_gene: TRBJ1-4; abundance: -; v_gene: TRBV6-1; d_gene: -; CDR3nt: TGTGCCAGCAGTGGCGGGGGGACATTCGACAATGAAAAACTGTTTTTT; CDR3aa: CASSGGGTFDNEKLFF
j_gene: TRBJ2-1; abundance: -; v_gene: TRBV7-2; d_gene: -; CDR3nt: TGTGCCAGCAGCTTAGGGGCGGGATCTGAGCAGTTCTTC; CDR3aa: CASSLGAGSEQFF
j_gene: TRBJ2-1; abundance: few; v_gene: TRBV19; d_gene: -; CDR3nt: TGTGCCACCGACGGGACCCCTCCATCCGGTGAGCAGTTCTTC; CDR3aa: CATDGTPPSGEQFF
j_gene: TRBJ1-3; abundance: -; v_gene: TRBV20-1; d_gene: -; CDR3nt: TGCAGTGCTTCTGGGGTTCTTGGAAACACCATATATTTT; CDR3aa: CSASGVLGNTIYF
j_gene: TRBJ1-4; abundance: -; v_gene: TRBV21-1; d_gene: -; CDR3nt: TGTGCCAGCAGCTTACTATTGATGACAGGGGGAACTAATGAAAAACTGTTTTTT; CDR3aa: CASSLLLMTGGTNEKLFF
j_gene: TRBJ2-7; abundance: few; v_gene: TRBV6-5; d_gene: -; CDR3nt: TGTGCCAGCAGTCACAACGGCGCTTCCTGCGAGCAGTACTTC; CDR3aa: CASSHNGASCEQYF
j_gene: TRBJ2-3; abundance: -; v_gene: TRBV3-1; d_gene: -; CDR3nt: TGTGCCAGCAGCCGGCCCTCCTCAGGGGTGGAGTATTTT; CDR3aa: CASSRPSSGVEYF
j_gene: TRBJ1-2; abundance: few; v_gene: TRBV20-1; d_gene: -; CDR3nt: TGCAGTAAGGGACACTATAATTATGGCTACACCTTC; CDR3aa: CSKGHYNYGYTF
j_gene: TRBJ1-5; abundance: many; v_gene: TRBV27; d_gene: TRBD1; CDR3nt: TGTGCCAGCAGTCACGGGACAGATCAGCCCCAGCATTTT; CDR3aa: CASSHGTDQPQHF
j_gene: TRBJ2-7; abundance: -; v_gene: TRBV12-3/TRBV12-4; d_gene: TRBD2; CDR3nt: TGTGCCAGCAGTCACCTGGGACTAGCGGTCTACGAGCAGTACTTC; CDR3aa: CASSHLGLAVYEQYF
j_gene: TRBJ2-2; abundance: -; v_gene: TRBV20-1; d_gene: -; CDR3nt: TGCAGTGCGATCCAGGGCCCAAGAACCGGGGAGCTGTTTTTT; CDR3aa: CSAIQGPRTGELFF
j_gene: TRBJ2-2; abundance: -; v_gene: TRBV7-2; d_gene: -; CDR3nt: TGTGCCAGCAGCTTAGTGGGGGGCCCGAACACCGGGGAGCTGTTTTTT; CDR3aa: CASSLVGGPNTGELFF
j_gene: TRBJ2-7; abundance: -; v_gene: TRBV29-1; d_gene: -; CDR3nt: TGCAGCGTTGCTCTCCGGGGAGAGCAGTACTTC; CDR3aa: CSVALRGEQYF
j_gene: TRBJ1-2; abundance: -; v_gene: TRBV4-3; d_gene: -; CDR3nt: TGCGCCAGCAGCCAAGATTTGGCAGGGGCGCCCTATGGCTACACCTTC; CDR3aa: CASSQDLAGAPYGYTF
j_gene: TRBJ2-5; abundance: -; v_gene: TRBV5-1; d_gene: TRBD2; CDR3nt: TGCGCCAGCAGCCCAGCGGGAGACCACCCCGGGGAGACCCAGTACTTC; CDR3aa: CASSPAGDHPGETQYF
j_gene: TRBJ1-2; abundance: few; v_gene: TRBV15; d_gene: -; CDR3nt: TGTGCCACCCAACCAGGGGCGGAAAACTATGGCTACACCTTC; CDR3aa: CATQPGAENYGYTF
j_gene: TRBJ2-7; abundance: -; v_gene: TRBV5-1; d_gene: TRBD1; CDR3nt: TGCGCCAGCAGCTCATGGACAGGGGTGGTCTACGAGCAGTACTTC; CDR3aa: CASSSWTGVVYEQYF
j_gene: TRBJ1-1; abundance: -; v_gene: TRBV9; d_gene: -; CDR3nt: TGTGCCAGCAGCGTAGCTAGTGTCCAGTCCGGAACTGAAGCTTTCTTT; CDR3aa: CASSVASVQSGTEAFF
j_gene: TRBJ1-2; abundance: -; v_gene: TRBV7-8; d_gene: TRBD1; CDR3nt: TGTGCCAGCAGCTTAGTGACAGGGTATACCTATGGCTACACCTTC; CDR3aa: CASSLVTGYTYGYTF
j_gene: TRBJ2-5; abundance: -; v_gene: TRBV7-3; d_gene: -; CDR3nt: TGTGCCAGCAGCTTATATGGGTTCCAAGAGACCCAGTACTTC; CDR3aa: CASSLYGFQETQYF
j_gene: TRBJ1-1; abundance: few; v_gene: TRBV7-3; d_gene: -; CDR3nt: TGTGCCAGCAGCTTAACGGCAGACACTGAAGCTTTCTTT; CDR3aa: CASSLTADTEAFF